This is a list of T cell receptor beta chains from one sample in a study of shared clonotypes between healthy human individuals. Sequencing used immunoSEQ multiplex PCR; TCRdb keeps in-frame clones, though not all of them. The sample has 2.3 million or so clones, over 85% seen once. Sequenced input: naive CD4+ T cells from PBMCs. Receptor source: a man aged 18 to 35 in good health. Some clones in this sample may be carry-over from other donors' samples. Each CDR3 is given with its conserved first and last residue. The order of the fields is V gene, J gene, clone size, D gene, CDR3 protein, CDR3 DNA. The D gene is left open where the match is weak. Only some rows state a clone size, as once, few, many or a class for expanded clones.

V: TRBV14
J: TRBJ2-7
size: NA
D: NA
CDR3: CASSQEISTLRYPSYEQYF
DNA: TGTGCCAGCAGCCAAGAGATATCCACCTTGCGGTATCCTTCCTACGAGCAGTACTTC

V: TRBV5-1
J: TRBJ2-7
size: NA
D: TRBD2
CDR3: CASSESSGSLYEQYF
DNA: TGCGCCAGCAGCGAAAGTAGCGGGAGTCTTTACGAGCAGTACTTC

V: TRBV7-8
J: TRBJ1-4
size: once
D: NA
CDR3: CASSLYGRLFF
DNA: TGTGCCAGCAGCTTATATGGGAGGCTGTTTTTT

V: TRBV29-1
J: TRBJ2-1
size: NA
D: NA
CDR3: CSAGLLSDYEQFF
DNA: TGCAGCGCCGGTTTGCTCAGCGACTATGAGCAGTTCTTC

V: TRBV11-2
J: TRBJ1-5
size: once
D: NA
CDR3: CASSLWAQRQPYSNQPQHF
DNA: TGTGCCAGCAGCTTATGGGCGCAGCGCCAGCCATATAGCAATCAGCCCCAGCATTTT

V: TRBV6-1
J: TRBJ2-7
size: NA
D: NA
CDR3: CASNLQGYEQYF
DNA: TGTGCCAGCAATCTACAGGGCTACGAGCAGTACTTC

V: TRBV19
J: TRBJ1-1
size: NA
D: NA
CDR3: CASSLQGEAFF
DNA: TGTGCCAGTAGCCTACAGGGCGAAGCTTTCTTT

V: TRBV6-5
J: TRBJ1-5
size: NA
D: NA
CDR3: CASSSTRRSQPQHF
DNA: TGTGCCAGCAGTTCGACTAGGCGGAGTCAGCCCCAGCATTTT

V: TRBV28
J: TRBJ2-7
size: NA
D: NA
CDR3: CASSLLSTEKYEQYF
DNA: TGTGCCAGCAGTTTACTCTCGACAGAAAAATACGAGCAGTACTTC

V: TRBV10-2
J: TRBJ2-7
size: NA
D: NA
CDR3: CASGKWAYEQYF
DNA: TGCGCCAGCGGAAAATGGGCCTACGAGCAGTACTTC

V: TRBV6-5
J: TRBJ1-1
size: NA
D: NA
CDR3: CASSYSFDTEAFF
DNA: TGTGCCAGCAGTTACAGTTTTGACACTGAAGCTTTCTTT

V: TRBV6-5
J: TRBJ1-5
size: NA
D: NA
CDR3: CASRGLRDNNQPQHF
DNA: TGTGCCAGCAGGGGTCTACGGGACAATAATCAGCCCCAGCATTTT

V: TRBV5-1
J: TRBJ2-3
size: NA
D: TRBD1
CDR3: CASSSGTARTDTQYF
DNA: TGCGCCAGCAGCTCTGGGACAGCCCGCACAGATACGCAGTATTTT

V: TRBV5-1
J: TRBJ2-2
size: NA
D: TRBD1
CDR3: CASSFVATGVGTGELFF
DNA: TGCGCCAGCAGCTTTGTGGCTACAGGGGTCGGGACCGGGGAGCTGTTTTTT

V: TRBV11-1
J: TRBJ1-2
size: few
D: NA
CDR3: CASSRPQGYYGYTF
DNA: TGTGCCAGCAGCCGCCCTCAGGGATACTATGGCTACACCTTC

V: TRBV28
J: TRBJ2-7
size: NA
D: NA
CDR3: CASSSQGRGNEQYF
DNA: TGTGCCAGCAGTTCCCAGGGACGGGGTAACGAGCAGTACTTC

V: TRBV19
J: TRBJ1-2
size: few
D: TRBD1
CDR3: CASTPGQGVYGYTF
DNA: TGTGCCAGTACCCCGGGACAGGGGGTGTATGGCTACACCTTC

V: TRBV7-9
J: TRBJ2-1
size: NA
D: NA
CDR3: CASSLVGRVSEQFF
DNA: TGTGCCAGCAGCTTAGTCGGTAGGGTAAGTGAGCAGTTCTTC

V: TRBV27
J: TRBJ1-5
size: once
D: TRBD1
CDR3: CASSPEKTGSVQPQHF
DNA: TGTGCCAGCAGTCCAGAAAAGACAGGGTCGGTTCAGCCCCAGCATTTT

V: TRBV7-9
J: TRBJ1-4
size: NA
D: NA
CDR3: CASSLRSTTNEKLFF
DNA: TGTGCCAGCAGCTTAAGGTCAACAACTAATGAAAAACTGTTTTTT

V: TRBV30
J: TRBJ1-4
size: few
D: NA
CDR3: CAWTGVGEKLFF
DNA: TGTGCCTGGACAGGGGTTGGGGAAAAACTGTTTTTT

V: TRBV11-2
J: TRBJ2-1
size: NA
D: TRBD1
CDR3: CASSSFSLDRGHYNEQFF
DNA: TGTGCCAGCAGCTCGTTTAGCCTGGACAGGGGGCACTACAATGAGCAGTTCTTC

V: TRBV27
J: TRBJ2-5
size: NA
D: NA
CDR3: CASSLVGETQYF
DNA: TGTGCCAGCAGTTTAGTGGGGGAGACCCAGTACTTC

V: TRBV28
J: TRBJ2-7
size: NA
D: TRBD1
CDR3: CASTTGGLDSYEQYF
DNA: TGTGCCAGCACTACAGGGGGACTTGACTCCTACGAGCAGTACTTC

V: TRBV28
J: TRBJ2-7
size: NA
D: NA
CDR3: CASSMASGYEQYF
DNA: TGTGCCAGCAGCATGGCGTCCGGATACGAGCAGTACTTC

V: TRBV2
J: TRBJ1-4
size: NA
D: NA
CDR3: CAGTGTTNEKLFF
DNA: TGTGCCGGGACGGGAACAACTAATGAAAAACTGTTTTTT

V: TRBV15
J: TRBJ2-2
size: NA
D: NA
CDR3: CATSRVEGGNFRTGELFF
DNA: TGTGCCACCAGCAGAGTTGAGGGGGGGAATTTCCGCACCGGGGAGCTGTTTTTT

V: TRBV9
J: TRBJ1-3
size: NA
D: TRBD1
CDR3: CASSITGGSLGNTIYF
DNA: TGTGCCAGCAGTATCACAGGGGGTTCTTTAGGAAACACCATATATTTT

V: TRBV6-1
J: TRBJ2-7
size: NA
D: TRBD2
CDR3: CASKPGLAMYEQYF
DNA: TGTGCCAGCAAACCGGGACTAGCGATGTACGAGCAGTACTTC

V: TRBV5-1
J: TRBJ2-7
size: NA
D: TRBD2
CDR3: CASNGNLAGVSGGEQYF
DNA: TGCGCCAGTAACGGAAACCTAGCGGGAGTCTCGGGGGGAGAGCAGTACTTC

V: TRBV10-3
J: TRBJ2-7
size: NA
D: TRBD1
CDR3: CAISGRQGTAYEQYF
DNA: TGTGCCATCAGTGGTAGACAGGGGACGGCCTACGAGCAGTACTTC

V: TRBV7-3
J: TRBJ2-3
size: NA
D: NA
CDR3: CASSFGRATDTQYF
DNA: TGTGCCAGCAGCTTCGGGCGTGCCACAGATACGCAGTATTTT

V: TRBV11-2
J: TRBJ2-2
size: NA
D: TRBD1
CDR3: CASSSTGGGTGELFF
DNA: TGTGCCAGCAGCTCGACAGGGGGCGGCACCGGGGAGCTGTTTTTT

V: TRBV6-5
J: TRBJ1-1
size: NA
D: NA
CDR3: CASSYEGGGPGTEAFF
DNA: TGTGCCAGCAGTTACGAAGGAGGGGGACCGGGCACTGAAGCTTTCTTT

V: TRBV28
J: TRBJ2-7
size: once
D: NA
CDR3: CASRQTGTYEQYF
DNA: TGTGCCAGCAGACAAACCGGGACCTACGAGCAGTACTTC

V: TRBV28
J: TRBJ1-2
size: NA
D: NA
CDR3: CASSPGTPLSYGYTF
DNA: TGTGCCAGCAGTCCCGGGACTCCCTTGAGTTATGGCTACACCTTC

V: TRBV7-2
J: TRBJ2-7
size: NA
D: NA
CDR3: CASSEQTGESEQYF
DNA: TGTGCCAGCAGCGAACAGACTGGGGAGAGCGAGCAGTACTTC

V: TRBV4-1
J: TRBJ2-2
size: NA
D: NA
CDR3: CASSQMARRGNTGELFF
DNA: TGCGCCAGCAGCCAGATGGCCCGGAGGGGGAACACTGGGGAGCTGTTTTTT

V: TRBV28
J: TRBJ2-3
size: NA
D: TRBD2
CDR3: CASSSGASGRTDTQYF
DNA: TGTGCCAGCAGTTCAGGGGCTAGCGGGAGGACAGATACGCAGTATTTT

V: TRBV30
J: TRBJ2-3
size: NA
D: NA
CDR3: CAWSVRLGTDTQYF
DNA: TGTGCCTGGAGTGTACGGCTCGGAACAGATACGCAGTATTTT

V: TRBV10-3
J: TRBJ2-2
size: NA
D: TRBD1
CDR3: CAISRGLGTGELFF
DNA: TGTGCCATCAGCAGGGGGCTCGGCACCGGGGAGCTGTTTTTT

V: TRBV28
J: TRBJ2-7
size: NA
D: NA
CDR3: CASLRRGDEQYF
DNA: TGTGCCAGCTTACGTCGTGGGGACGAGCAGTACTTC

V: TRBV6-5
J: TRBJ2-1
size: NA
D: TRBD1
CDR3: CASSVDRGGYNEQFF
DNA: TGTGCCAGCAGTGTAGACAGGGGAGGCTACAATGAGCAGTTCTTC

V: TRBV11-2
J: TRBJ1-2
size: NA
D: TRBD1
CDR3: CASSTINDRGFYTF
DNA: TGTGCCAGCAGCACCATAAACGACAGGGGATTCTACACCTTC

V: TRBV6-5
J: TRBJ2-7
size: once
D: TRBD1
CDR3: CASNRQGVISYEQYF
DNA: TGTGCCAGCAATAGGCAGGGGGTCATCTCCTACGAGCAGTACTTC

V: TRBV6-1
J: TRBJ1-5
size: NA
D: NA
CDR3: CASSEALNQPQHF
DNA: TGTGCCAGCAGTGAAGCCCTTAATCAGCCCCAGCATTTT

V: TRBV7-2
J: TRBJ1-2
size: once
D: TRBD1
CDR3: CASSPPGTGLGYTF
DNA: TGTGCCAGCAGCCCCCCCGGGACAGGGCTTGGCTACACCTTC

V: TRBV5-1
J: TRBJ2-1
size: NA
D: NA
CDR3: CASSFLADKYNEQFF
DNA: TGCGCCAGCAGCTTCCTGGCGGACAAATACAATGAGCAGTTCTTC

V: TRBV5-1
J: TRBJ1-4
size: NA
D: NA
CDR3: CASSLEGVRNEKLFF
DNA: TGCGCCAGCAGCTTGGAAGGGGTACGCAATGAAAAACTGTTTTTT

V: TRBV11-2
J: TRBJ2-5
size: NA
D: NA
CDR3: CASSLEITGRLPILQETQYF
DNA: TGTGCCAGCAGCTTAGAAATAACAGGGCGCTTGCCCATTCTACAAGAGACCCAGTACTTC

V: TRBV28
J: TRBJ2-2
size: once
D: TRBD2
CDR3: CASSFSGGQVAGELFF
DNA: TGTGCCAGCAGTTTCTCGGGAGGGCAGGTGGCCGGGGAGCTGTTTTTT

V: TRBV7-2
J: TRBJ2-3
size: NA
D: TRBD2
CDR3: CASSLTAGSTDTQYF
DNA: TGTGCCAGCAGCTTAACAGCGGGAAGCACAGATACGCAGTATTTT

V: TRBV15
J: TRBJ2-1
size: NA
D: NA
CDR3: CATSSEPSSSYNEQFF
DNA: TGTGCCACCAGCAGTGAGCCTTCGAGCTCCTACAATGAGCAGTTCTTC